What follows are 6 T cell receptor beta chains derived from one specimen sequenced in a study of T-cell memory formation after mild COVID-19. TCRdb re-analysed the 5' RACE reads in MiXCR, keeping a single row per CDR3 protein. The data show about 420,000 distinct CDR3 sequences, about 22% seen once. The specimen sequenced was PBMCs or a T cell subset sorted from them (not recorded which). Receptors originate from an adult woman who had mild COVID-19 (a few samples of this study predate the infection). Cell type and time point are not known.

The gene calls are TRBV4-2 and TRBJ2-6, with 10 bases matching TRBD1. The CDR3 covers 17 residues. With 6 bases clipped from V and 0 bases from J, the junction kept 5 bases outside the gene matches. Looked up from germline, CDR1 is LGHNA and CDR2 is YNFKEQ. Written as DNA, the CDR3 is TGTGCCAGCAGACGGACAGGGGGTGTCTCTGGGGCCAACGTCCTGACTTTC. The encoded protein is CASRRTGGVSGANVLTF.

This clonotype was counted between two and nine times. Here the CDR3 reads CASSLGTGGLAYEQYF. The CDR3 nucleotides read TGTGCCAGCAGTTTAGGTACAGGAGGCCTAGCCTACGAGCAGTACTTC. The chain couples TRBV12-3 or TRBV12-4 to TRBJ2-7, with D tentatively TRBD1 or TRBD2 (5 bases each). CDR3 length: 16 amino acids. The ends were cut back, 1 base at V and 2 bases at J, with 15 bases in the middle.

Many counts were recorded for this clonotype. The chain carries TRBV5-1 and TRBJ2-2; 7 bases align to TRBD1. Germline CDR1 and CDR2: SGHRS and YFSETQ. With 1 base clipped from V and 1 base from J, the junction kept 7 bases outside the gene matches. This CDR3 has 17 amino acids. CDR3 nucleotide sequence: TGCGCCAGCAGCTTGAGGCTCAGGACAGGGAACACCGGGGAGCTGTTTTTT. Protein sequence: CASSLRLRTGNTGELFF. Filled out from reference TRBV5-1 and TRBJ2-2, the complete variable domain reads KAGVTQTPRYLIKTRGQQVTLSCSPISGHRSVSWYQQTPGQGLQFLFEYFSETQRNKGNFPGRFSGRQFSNSRSEMNVSTLELGDSALYLCASSLRLRTGNTGELFFGEGSRLTVL.

This clonotype was detected a few times. This chain connects TRBV18 to TRBJ1-2; TRBD1 might be the D (6 bases). CDR1 KGHSH and CDR2 LQKENI come from the germline V gene. The CDR3 has 14 residues. V was pared by 0 bases and J by 3 bases, with 8 bases between. The CDR3 is CASSPPSGDYGYTF. The CDR3 region has the DNA TGTGCCAGCTCACCACCGTCAGGGGACTATGGCTACACCTTC.

The chain is built from TRBV5-1 and TRBJ1-4, with D perhaps matching TRBD1 (6 bases). Germline V gene sequence: CDR1 SGHRS, CDR2 YFSETQ. The CDR3 has 16 residues. Trimming removed 1 base at V and 0 bases at J, with 10 bases between. CDR3 in amino acids: CASSLQGIPTNEKLFF. The CDR3 nucleotides are TGCGCCAGCAGCTTGCAGGGGATACCAACTAATGAAAAACTGTTTTTT.

The V gene is TRBV6-4, the J gene TRBJ2-1; TRBD2 matches 9 bases. Trimming at V came to 0 bases and at J to 10 bases, leaving 4 bases not matched to a gene. The CDR3 contains 14 residues. Germline CDR1 is MRHNA and CDR2 is SNTAGT. This chain's CDR3 is CASSDSPSGNEQFF. CDR3 in DNA: TGTGCCAGCAGTGACTCGCCTAGCGGGAACGAGCAGTTCTTC.